The clone carrying this T cell receptor beta chain was counted many times. The target antigen is unknown. These data belong to a study of early T cells in non-severe SARS-CoV-2 infection. Study context: From unsorted whole blood, bulk RNA was sequenced, and the chains remained unpaired. Findings and limits, study-wide: Anti-spike CD8 specificities were favored by VDJdb matching, whose results missed private and CD4 specificities.

Attachment of unique molecular identifiers to individual cDNA molecules was performed. TCRdb reprocessed the 5' RACE reads with MiXCR, giving one entry per CDR3 protein. The data contain some 27,000 distinct CDR3 sequences, about 4% of them singletons. The CDR3 contains 13 residues. The V gene lost 2 bases and the J gene lost 4 bases, with 6 bases spanning the gap. The germline CDR1 and CDR2 sequences are LNHDA and SQIVND (reference sequence). Sequencing input: whole blood. The clonotype originates from an adult who was a healthcare worker with PCR-confirmed SARS-CoV-2 infection or an uninfected control (not recorded which). This sequence joins TRBV19 and TRBJ2-1; D unresolved. The CDR3, as DNA: TGTGCCAGTAGTATAAATGGTTACAATGAGCAGTTCTTC. This gives the protein CASSINGYNEQFF.